This T cell receptor (beta chain) is from a study of blood T cell repertoires in COVID-19. Sequenced by immunoSEQ multiplex PCR; TCRdb stores in-frame clones only, minus some. In the table there are some 350,000 clones, over 75% of which are singletons. Participant age was about 18 to 95 years, and participants resided in about 25 US areas. What the recovered Cohort 3 donors had was two negative PCRs, clearance, or symptom resolution. This TCR was recovered from a young woman who had recovered from COVID-19. Specimen: PBMCs or T cells enriched from blood (not recorded which).

CDR3 coding DNA: TGTGCCAGTAGTACGTCAGGGGGCGCGAATGAAAAACTGTTTTTT. Amino acids: CASSTSGGANEKLFF. The rearrangement joins TRBV19 to TRBJ1-4; 8 nucleotides agree with TRBD1. Germline V gives CDR1 LNHDA, CDR2 SQIVND (reference sequence). The CDR3 is made up of 15 amino acids. V shed 4 bases and J 5 bases; nucleotides not matched to a gene: 6.